The rows below give T cell receptor beta chains drawn from one sample of a study of T cells in tuberculosis. The data were produced by immunoSEQ multiplex PCR, yet TCRdb's version contains in-frame clones alone and is incomplete. The sample contains tens of thousands of clones, over 85% of which appear only once. The material sequenced was PBMCs. The receptors originated from a donor between 10 and 29 years old with latent tuberculosis or without tuberculosis infection. CDR3s include the opening cysteine and the closing phenylalanine or tryptophan. The D gene is left open where the match is weak. For some rows the clone size is stated as once, few or many, or as a class when expanded; others skip it.

j_call: TRBJ1-3
clone_size: -
d_call: TRBD1
v_call: TRBV19
cdr3_aa: CASSRTGTNSGNTIYF
cdr3_nt: TGTGCCAGTAGTCGGACAGGGACCAACTCTGGAAACACCATATATTTT

j_call: TRBJ1-4
clone_size: -
d_call: TRBD1
v_call: TRBV5-1
cdr3_aa: CASSLQGASEKLFF
cdr3_nt: TGCGCCAGCAGCTTACAGGGGGCTAGTGAAAAACTGTTTTTT

j_call: TRBJ2-4
clone_size: -
d_call: -
v_call: TRBV19
cdr3_aa: CASSSQGNIQYF
cdr3_nt: TGTGCCAGTAGTTCCCAGGGGAACATTCAGTACTTC

j_call: TRBJ1-3
clone_size: -
d_call: -
v_call: TRBV2
cdr3_aa: CASSEARVTGNTIYF
cdr3_nt: TGTGCCAGCAGTGAAGCGCGGGTTACTGGAAACACCATATATTTT

j_call: TRBJ1-2
clone_size: few
d_call: -
v_call: TRBV7-9
cdr3_aa: CASSLQQGGGYGYTF
cdr3_nt: TGTGCCAGCAGCTTACAACAGGGCGGTGGGTATGGCTACACCTTC

j_call: TRBJ1-5
clone_size: -
d_call: TRBD1
v_call: TRBV5-6
cdr3_aa: CASTTGGRSNQPQHF
cdr3_nt: TGTGCCAGCACCACAGGGGGCCGGAGCAATCAGCCCCAGCATTTT

j_call: TRBJ1-6
clone_size: -
d_call: -
v_call: TRBV7-3
cdr3_aa: CASSLTGLENSPLHF
cdr3_nt: TGTGCCAGCAGCTTAACGGGGCTGGAAAATTCACCCCTCCACTTT

j_call: TRBJ1-4
clone_size: -
d_call: TRBD1
v_call: TRBV27
cdr3_aa: CASSLPGQGPEKLFF
cdr3_nt: TGTGCCAGCAGTTTGCCGGGACAGGGGCCGGAAAAACTGTTTTTT

j_call: TRBJ2-7
clone_size: -
d_call: TRBD2
v_call: TRBV27
cdr3_aa: CASSLLGRGDIYEQYF
cdr3_nt: TGTGCCAGCAGTTTACTAGGGCGGGGGGATATCTACGAGCAGTACTTC

j_call: TRBJ1-5
clone_size: -
d_call: -
v_call: TRBV4-3
cdr3_aa: CASSQSSGGGNQPQHF
cdr3_nt: TGCGCCAGCAGCCAATCCAGCGGGGGTGGCAATCAGCCCCAGCATTTT

j_call: TRBJ1-2
clone_size: -
d_call: -
v_call: TRBV5-1
cdr3_aa: CASSLGRNLYGYTF
cdr3_nt: TGCGCCAGCAGCTTGGGTAGAAACCTCTATGGCTACACCTTC

j_call: TRBJ1-1
clone_size: once
d_call: -
v_call: TRBV18
cdr3_aa: CASSEDMETSEAFF
cdr3_nt: TGTGCCAGCTCAGAGGACATGGAGACATCTGAAGCTTTCTTT

j_call: TRBJ1-2
clone_size: -
d_call: -
v_call: TRBV7-9
cdr3_aa: CASSSRGVGYTF
cdr3_nt: TGTGCCAGCAGCTCACGGGGGGTTGGCTACACCTTC

j_call: TRBJ1-1
clone_size: -
d_call: -
v_call: TRBV30
cdr3_aa: CAWSGPLRGTEAFF
cdr3_nt: TGTGCCTGGAGTGGCCCGTTGAGAGGAACTGAAGCTTTCTTT

j_call: TRBJ1-2
clone_size: few
d_call: TRBD1
v_call: TRBV4-1
cdr3_aa: CASSQTGSHGYTF
cdr3_nt: TGCGCCAGCAGCCAGACAGGGTCTCATGGCTACACCTTC

j_call: TRBJ1-2
clone_size: -
d_call: TRBD1
v_call: TRBV27
cdr3_aa: CASSFSLAATGGTYGYTF
cdr3_nt: TGTGCCAGCAGTTTTAGTTTAGCAGCGACAGGGGGGACCTATGGCTACACCTTC

j_call: TRBJ2-1
clone_size: -
d_call: TRBD2
v_call: TRBV4-3
cdr3_aa: CASSQGLAAYNEQFF
cdr3_nt: TGCGCCAGCAGCCAAGGACTAGCGGCTTACAATGAGCAGTTCTTC

j_call: TRBJ1-2
clone_size: -
d_call: TRBD1
v_call: TRBV6-5
cdr3_aa: CASREQGAKTTF
cdr3_nt: TGTGCCAGCAGGGAACAGGGGGCGAAGACCACCTTC

j_call: TRBJ1-2
clone_size: -
d_call: TRBD1
v_call: TRBV4-2
cdr3_aa: CASSPEDRGNYGYTF
cdr3_nt: TGTGCCAGCAGCCCCGAGGACAGGGGAAACTATGGCTACACCTTC

j_call: TRBJ2-3
clone_size: -
d_call: TRBD2
v_call: TRBV27
cdr3_aa: CASSVSSGGADTQYF
cdr3_nt: TGTGCCAGCAGTGTATCTAGCGGGGGGGCAGATACGCAGTATTTT

j_call: TRBJ1-5
clone_size: -
d_call: -
v_call: TRBV6-1
cdr3_aa: CASTHNSNQPQHF
cdr3_nt: TGTGCCAGCACCCACAATAGCAATCAGCCCCAGCATTTT

j_call: TRBJ2-1
clone_size: -
d_call: TRBD2
v_call: TRBV5-1
cdr3_aa: CASSLDSGGPYNEQFF
cdr3_nt: TGCGCCAGCAGCTTGGACAGCGGGGGGCCCTACAATGAGCAGTTCTTC

j_call: TRBJ2-7
clone_size: once
d_call: TRBD1
v_call: TRBV5-4
cdr3_aa: CASSFWTGQTYEQYF
cdr3_nt: TGTGCCAGCAGCTTCTGGACAGGGCAGACCTACGAGCAGTACTTC

j_call: TRBJ2-3
clone_size: -
d_call: -
v_call: TRBV13
cdr3_aa: CASSLLRGSTDTQYF
cdr3_nt: TGTGCCAGCAGCTTACTCCGGGGGTCCACAGATACGCAGTATTTT

j_call: TRBJ1-4
clone_size: -
d_call: TRBD1
v_call: TRBV19
cdr3_aa: CASSEHPADRVNEKLFF
cdr3_nt: TGTGCCAGTAGTGAACACCCCGCGGACAGGGTTAATGAAAAACTGTTTTTT

j_call: TRBJ2-7
clone_size: -
d_call: TRBD2
v_call: TRBV6-1
cdr3_aa: CASSVGTSGEQYF
cdr3_nt: TGTGCCAGCAGTGTCGGGACTAGCGGAGAGCAGTACTTC

j_call: TRBJ1-2
clone_size: -
d_call: TRBD1
v_call: TRBV29-1
cdr3_aa: CSVEGTGVEYGYTF
cdr3_nt: TGCAGCGTTGAAGGGACAGGGGTTGAATATGGCTACACCTTC

j_call: TRBJ2-3
clone_size: -
d_call: TRBD1
v_call: TRBV4-2
cdr3_aa: CASSQDEQGVGDTQYF
cdr3_nt: TGTGCCAGCAGCCAAGACGAACAGGGGGTTGGAGATACGCAGTATTTT

j_call: TRBJ1-2
clone_size: -
d_call: -
v_call: TRBV5-1
cdr3_aa: CASSPDSYSGYTF
cdr3_nt: TGCGCCAGCAGCCCCGACAGCTACTCTGGCTACACCTTC